This T cell receptor beta chain was sequenced during a study of cytomegalovirus exposure and HLA in healthy donors. Notes on the study in general: The authors listed some 160 TCR beta chains as cytomegalovirus-associated.

Some clones are missing from TCRdb's copy, which holds only in-frame ones; the method was immunoSEQ multiplex PCR. Among around 140,000 clones listed, around 84% were seen once. For this clone: Its antigen is not known.

CDR3 length: 13 residues. The V gene lost 5 bases and the J gene lost 5 bases, with 9 bases spanning the gap. Per germline, CDR1 SGHTA and CDR2 FQGTGA. The gene calls are TRBV7-3 and TRBJ2-2, with D perhaps matching TRBD1 (5 bases). Sequenced sample: PBMCs. The source of this sequence is a man aged 18 to 35 in good health and CMV-seropositive. The CDR3 DNA sequence: TGTGCCAGCAGCCTTGGGGCGACCGGGGAGCTGTTTTTT. It specifies CASSLGATGELFF. The full variable domain, in which reference TRBV7-3 and TRBJ2-2 provide the parts outside the CDR3, is GAGVSQTPSNKVTEKGKYVELRCDPISGHTALYWYRQSLGQGPEFLIYFQGTGAADDSGLPNDRFFAVRPEGSVSTLKIQRTERGDSAVYLCASSLGATGELFFGEGSRLTVL.